The 18 T cell receptor beta chains listed next were all sequenced from one sample in a study of CD8 T cells in ankylosing spondylitis. Each CDR3 protein is one row after TCRdb ran MiXCR on the 5' RACE reads. The profile covers around 250,000 distinct CDR3 sequences, with 9.5% to 12% appearing a single time and 6% to 7.5% taken by the ten largest. Sequenced sample: blood, either unsorted or a sorted T cell fraction (not recorded which). These receptor sequences come from a male donor with ankylosing spondylitis or in good health (not recorded which).

This clonotype has more than one count but fewer than ten. The V call is TRBV7-6, the J call TRBJ1-6; D is ambiguous. The CDR3 spans 12 residues. V gave up 5 bases and J gave up 12 bases, with 11 bases separating them. Germline assignment: CDR1 SGHVS and CDR2 FNYEAQ. The DNA for the CDR3 is TGTGCCAGCAGCCTAATCGCGGGACCCCTCCACTTT. Translating it yields CASSLIAGPLHF.

Worth noting for this clonotype: A read error may explain this, as a much larger clone is one base away. The chain employs TRBV20-1 and TRBJ1-2; TRBD1 matches at 9 bases. The germline CDR1 and CDR2 sequences are DFQATT and SNEGSKA (reference sequence). The CDR3 runs 15 residues. CDR3 protein: CSPRMAGQGINGYTF. The DNA for the CDR3 is TGCAGTCCTAGAATGGCGGGACAGGGAATCAATGGCTACACCTTC.

The chain joins TRBV12-3 or TRBV12-4 to TRBJ2-2; TRBD2 might be the D (7 bases). CDR3 length: 21 residues. With 0 bases removed from V and 2 bases from J, the gap between germline ends came to 25 bases. CDR3 DNA sequence: TGTGCCAGCAGTTTAGCGTGGGGCGGGGGCGCCCTTAGAGGAAACACCGGGGAGCTGTTTTTT. It codes for CASSLAWGGGALRGNTGELFF.

This clonotype came up many times. This chain joins TRBV10-3 and TRBJ2-2; 11 bases map to TRBD2. The CDR3 has 15 amino acids. Germline CDR1 reads ENHRY; CDR2 reads SYGVKD. The V gene end was trimmed by 10 bases and the J gene end by 6 bases; junction bases not matched to a gene: 10. The CDR3 region is CATNLAGGLSGELFF. As DNA, the CDR3 is TGTGCCACCAACCTAGCGGGGGGATTGTCCGGGGAGCTGTTTTTT.

This clonotype has at least ten counts. The rearrangement links TRBV7-8 to TRBJ2-3; D ambiguous. V was shortened by 5 bases and J by 2 bases, with 14 bases between the two germline ends. The CDR3 consists of 15 residues. CDR1 and CDR2 from the germline V gene are SGHVS and FQNEAQ. The CDR3 sequence is CASSRDRAPTDTQYF. The CDR3 coding sequence is TGTGCCAGCAGCCGTGATCGGGCCCCCACAGATACGCAGTATTTT.

There are many counts of this clonotype. The V call is TRBV6-1, the J call TRBJ2-7; a possible D gene is TRBD2 (6 bases). The CDR3 is 18 amino acids. V was shortened by 5 bases and J by 2 bases, with 25 bases between the two germline ends. Germline loops: CDR1 MNHNS, CDR2 SASEGT. This chain's CDR3 is CASSISSFTGTGAYEQYF. Here the CDR3 DNA reads TGTGCCAGCAGTATATCCTCCTTTACCGGGACGGGAGCCTACGAGCAGTACTTC.

The CDR3 nucleotides are TGTGCCAGCAGTCCGGGTGTGTCGGGACCTGCAACTAATGAAAAACTGTTTTTT. Translating gives CASSPGVSGPATNEKLFF. The chain has TRBV12-3 or TRBV12-4 and TRBJ1-4, with D tentatively TRBD1 (5 bases). Trimming took 5 bases from V and 0 from J, leaving 19 bases between them. The CDR3 is 18 amino acids.

This clonotype was recorded at least ten times. The chain has TRBV12-3 or TRBV12-4 and TRBJ1-1, with TRBD1 matching over 8 bases. The J segment lost 5 bases and the V segment lost 6 bases, leaving 11 bases of the junction unmatched. CDR3 length: 15 residues. CDR3 sequence reads: CASRLRGQASTEAFF. The CDR3 DNA sequence: TGTGCCAGCAGACTCAGGGGGCAGGCGAGTACTGAAGCTTTCTTT.

This clonotype was detected ten times or more. V is TRBV3-1 and J is TRBJ2-2; 9 nucleotides agree with TRBD1. The V and J ends lost 2 bases and 2 bases, in that order; junction bases with no gene match: 6. Germline V CDR1 and CDR2: LGHDT, YNNKEL (reference sequence). The CDR3 loop spans 17 amino acids. The CDR3 protein is CASSQWTGDLNTGELFF. CDR3 nucleotides: TGTGCCAGCAGCCAATGGACAGGGGACCTAAACACCGGGGAGCTGTTTTTT.

This clonotype occurred many times. V is TRBV7-2 and J is TRBJ2-2; TRBD2 matches 10 bases. This CDR3 has 19 amino acids. Germline CDR1 SGHTA, CDR2 FQGNSA. The junction had 11 bases not matched to a gene; V was cut back by 3 bases and J by 1 base. In DNA, the CDR3 is TGTGCCAGCAGCTTGGGACCGGGACTAGCGTCAAGGAACACCGGGGAGCTGTTTTTT. Protein sequence: CASSLGPGLASRNTGELFF.

The chain links TRBV9 to TRBJ1-4; D is unresolved. With 7 bases removed from V and 8 bases from J, the gap between germline ends came to 21 bases. The CDR3 has 15 amino acids. Germline assignment: CDR1 SGDLS and CDR2 YYNGEE. CDR3 sequence (DNA): TGTGCCAGCGGACGTCGTCTGGGGAGTGAGGAAAAACTGTTTTTT. Its translation: CASGRRLGSEEKLFF.

This clonotype has only a few counts. The chain links TRBV11-2 to TRBJ2-7; D ambiguous. The CDR3 has 13 residues. The V end was cut by 4 bases, the J end by 5 bases, with 12 bases between. CDR1 is SGHAT and CDR2 is FQNNGV in the germline V gene. CDR3 sequence (DNA): TGTGCCAGCAGCTCCTGGAGATCCCACGAGCAGTACTTC. This sequence encodes CASSSWRSHEQYF.

This clonotype was seen ten or more times. At one end, the junction sequence differs from germline, possibly due to a read error. The V and J genes are TRBV6-5 and TRBJ1-3; D unresolved. The germline V gene has CDR1 MNHEY and CDR2 SVGAGI. The CDR3 length is 14 residues. The CDR3 DNA sequence: TGTGCCAGCAGTTCGGGCAGCCTTGGAGACACCATATATTTT. This gives the protein CASSSGSLGDTIYF.

This clonotype was detected many times. The chain links TRBV5-1 to TRBJ2-2, with 9 bases lining up with TRBD2. This CDR3 spans 16 amino acids. Germline CDR1 reads SGHRS; CDR2 reads YFSETQ. The J segment lost 7 bases and the V segment lost 4 bases, leaving 11 bases of the junction unmatched. CDR3: CASSGSLAGVLGELFF. The CDR3 coding sequence is TGCGCCAGCAGCGGGTCATTAGCGGGAGTGCTCGGGGAGCTGTTTTTT.

This clonotype was observed many times. The chain combines TRBV12-3 or TRBV12-4 with TRBJ2-3; the D is unclear. The germline V and J ends were trimmed by 2 bases and 6 bases, with 9 bases remaining between them. The CDR3 runs to 13 residues. The CDR3 DNA sequence: TGTGCCAGCAGTTTACGACCCACCGATACGCAGTATTTT. It codes for CASSLRPTDTQYF.

This clonotype was observed at least ten times. CDR3 region: CSARRSGTGNSPLHF. The CDR3 DNA follows: TGCAGTGCTAGACGCTCCGGGACAGGGAATTCACCCCTCCACTTT. The chain carries TRBV20-1 and TRBJ1-6; 9 nucleotides match TRBD1. The V gene end was trimmed by 2 bases and the J gene end by 7 bases; junction bases not matched to a gene: 6. The CDR3 runs 15 residues. Per the germline V gene, CDR1 is DFQATT and CDR2 is SNEGSKA (reference sequence).

This clonotype was counted a few times. The genes are TRBV5-1 and TRBJ2-7; no definite D call. CDR1 SGHRS and CDR2 YFSETQ come from the germline V gene. This CDR3 region has 14 residues. The V end was cut by 7 bases, the J end by 1 base, with 15 bases between. CDR3 loop: CASAVTVGSYEQYF. The CDR3 region has the DNA TGCGCCAGCGCAGTAACAGTAGGTTCCTACGAGCAGTACTTC.

This clonotype was seen ten or more times. The chain combines TRBV5-5 with TRBJ2-7; perhaps TRBD1 as D (6 bases). Germline assignment: CDR1 SGHKS and CDR2 YYEKEE (reference sequence). The CDR3 totals 15 residues. V shed 1 base and J shed 0 bases, with 11 bases lying between them. CDR3 loop: CASSLWDTSSYEQYF. CDR3 nucleotides: TGTGCCAGCAGCTTGTGGGACACCAGCTCCTACGAGCAGTACTTC.